This T cell receptor beta chain was sequenced during a study of response to subunit inactivated influenza vaccine. Notes on the study in general: Authors suggested each seasonal flu vaccination may recruit only limited numbers of new T cells.

V shed 6 bases and J shed 8 bases, with 25 bases lying between them. The CDR3 is 16 residues long. Germline values: CDR1 MNHNS, CDR2 SASEGT. As for this clonotype: Its antigen is currently unknown.

TCRdb called the RT-PCR reads again in MiXCR, with one record for every CDR3 protein. The table records roughly 650,000 distinct CDR3 sequences, roughly 14% of them present only once. The chain couples TRBV6-1 to TRBJ1-2; D unresolved. The sample consisted of PBMCs from blood, taken 11 to 12 days after vaccination. The sequence came from a man aged 50-60 years who received an inactivated influenza vaccine. The CDR3 loop is CASSRRTDAFGGGYTF. For the CDR3, the DNA is TGTGCCAGCAGCAGGAGAACCGACGCCTTCGGAGGGGGCTACACCTTC.